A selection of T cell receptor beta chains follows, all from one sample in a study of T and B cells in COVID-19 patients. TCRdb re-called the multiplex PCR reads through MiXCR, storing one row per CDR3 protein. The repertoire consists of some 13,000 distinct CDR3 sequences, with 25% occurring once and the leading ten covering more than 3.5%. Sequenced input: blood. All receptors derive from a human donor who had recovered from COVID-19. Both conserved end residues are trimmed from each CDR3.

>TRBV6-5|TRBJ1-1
ASVGTGATNTEAF
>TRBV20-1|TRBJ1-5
SASDRTNQPQH
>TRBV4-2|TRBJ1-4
ASSQDRTRRSEKLF
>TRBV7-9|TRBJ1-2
ASRAPQGPYGYT
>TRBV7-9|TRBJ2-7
ASSLAGTGIDEQY
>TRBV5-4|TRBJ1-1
ASSQPRDTRTEAF
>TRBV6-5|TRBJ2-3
ASRGGLWTDTQY
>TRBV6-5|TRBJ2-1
ASKTAGSGYNEQF
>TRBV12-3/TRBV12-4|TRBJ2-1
ASSGVRNEQF
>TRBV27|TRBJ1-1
ASSYRETSTEAF
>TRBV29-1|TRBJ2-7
SAGTSVTYEQY
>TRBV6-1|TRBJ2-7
ASSEMAQGQNEQY
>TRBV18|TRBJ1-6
ASSPRNSPLH
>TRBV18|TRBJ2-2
ASSPGLGAPGELF
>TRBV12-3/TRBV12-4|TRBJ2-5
ASSFRSGGTQETQY
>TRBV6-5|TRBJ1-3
ASSYRGGGSGNTIY
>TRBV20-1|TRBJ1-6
SAEGVSSPLH
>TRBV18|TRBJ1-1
ASSPLDGNTEAF
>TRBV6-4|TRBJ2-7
ASSRDRGDEQY
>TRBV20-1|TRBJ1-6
SASQNNSPLH
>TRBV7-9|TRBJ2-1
ASSPTAGQRLAGDYEQF
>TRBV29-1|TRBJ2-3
SVGTSGTMQY
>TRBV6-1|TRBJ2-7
ASSPGGTVTYEQY
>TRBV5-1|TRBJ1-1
ASSASTGDMNTEAF
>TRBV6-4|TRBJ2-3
ASSPAGGLEDTQY
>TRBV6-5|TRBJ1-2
ASSYPHRDGYT
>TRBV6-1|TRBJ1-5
ASSTGVSNQPQH
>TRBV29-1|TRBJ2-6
SVERDSSYNEQ
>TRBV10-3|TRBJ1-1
AIRMGQQNTEAF
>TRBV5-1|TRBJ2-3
ASSSLPLAGSTDTQY
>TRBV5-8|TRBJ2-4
ASSPGGRQGQWENIQY
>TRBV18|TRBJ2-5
ASSPPGDPTQY
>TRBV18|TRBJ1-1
ASSRGSSPNTEAF
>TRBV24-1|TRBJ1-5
ATSDPGQGNQPQH
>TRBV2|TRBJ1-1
SSSERGRFEAF
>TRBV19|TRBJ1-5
ASSSTSNQPQH
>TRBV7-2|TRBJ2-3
ASSTRGAFTDTQY
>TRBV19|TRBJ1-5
ASILYPGGQPQH
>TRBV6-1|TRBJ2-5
ASSEAQGAGETQY
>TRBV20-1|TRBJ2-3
SARDTVQGVWRTDTQY
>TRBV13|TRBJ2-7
ASSSRAGFYEQY
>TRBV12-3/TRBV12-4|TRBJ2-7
ASSLGTGSSYEQY
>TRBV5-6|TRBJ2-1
ASRSPSGSYNEQF
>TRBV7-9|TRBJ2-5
ASSSRLAGTETQY
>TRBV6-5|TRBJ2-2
ASSLQGVLPGELF
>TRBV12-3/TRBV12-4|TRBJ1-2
ASSPDGARGYT
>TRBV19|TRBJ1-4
ASSIQVSATNEKLF
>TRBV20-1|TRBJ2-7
SASMSGRSYEQY
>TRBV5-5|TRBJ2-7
ASSLSGITSYEQY
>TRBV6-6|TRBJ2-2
ASSYSVGLAGGPGGELF
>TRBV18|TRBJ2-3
ASSPTDTQY
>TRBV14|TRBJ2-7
ASSQGLRNYEQY
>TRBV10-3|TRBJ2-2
AIRGPSELF
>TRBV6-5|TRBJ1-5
ASSSGKQGALQPQH
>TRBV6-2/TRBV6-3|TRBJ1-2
ASRQMGQRTYGYT
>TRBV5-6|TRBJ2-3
ASSEGNTDTQY
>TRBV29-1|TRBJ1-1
SVTQGNTEAF
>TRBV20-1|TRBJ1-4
SAPPKGRKEANEKLF
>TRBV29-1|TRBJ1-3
SGSGTVDSGNTIY
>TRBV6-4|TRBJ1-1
ASSAGWGIEAF